This T cell receptor (beta chain) was recovered during a study of CD8+CD57+ T cells in acquired aplastic anemia. Across the study: Sorting CD4+ and CD8+ cells gave DNA averaging approximately 2.9 ug.

Genomic DNA, serving as template, underwent TCR beta VDJ and CDR3 profiling. Each CDR3 protein is one row after TCRdb ran MiXCR on the reads. The repertoire holds about 170,000 distinct CDR3 sequences, with under 55% as singletons. The germline CDR1 and CDR2 sequences are KGHDR and SFDVKD. The CDR3 totals 13 residues. V lost 4 bases, J lost 4 bases, and 9 bases lay in between. It was patients with CD8+CD57+ cell expansion by flow cytometry who were chosen for sequencing. This TCR derives from a human donor with aplastic anemia. The chain links TRBV24-1 to TRBJ1-1, with D uncertain. The sequenced sample was sorted CD4+, CD8+, or CD8+CD57+ T cells (not recorded which) from PBMCs. In DNA form, the CDR3 reads TGTGCCACCAGTGACCCAGGTACCACTGAAGCTTTCTTT. Translating it yields CATSDPGTTEAFF.